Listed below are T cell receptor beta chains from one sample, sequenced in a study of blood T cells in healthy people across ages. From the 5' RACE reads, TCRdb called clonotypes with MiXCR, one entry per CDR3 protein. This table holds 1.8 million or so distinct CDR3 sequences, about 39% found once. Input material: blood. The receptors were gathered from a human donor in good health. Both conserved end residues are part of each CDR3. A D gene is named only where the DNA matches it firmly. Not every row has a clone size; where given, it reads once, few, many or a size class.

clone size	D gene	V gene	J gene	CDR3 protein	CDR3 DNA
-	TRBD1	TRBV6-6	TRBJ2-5	CASRLDRGRETQYF	TGTGCCAGCAGACTGGACAGGGGGCGAGAGACCCAGTACTTC
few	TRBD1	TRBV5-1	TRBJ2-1	CASSSTLTGAGYNEQFF	TGCGCCAGCAGCTCGACCCTGACAGGGGCGGGCTACAATGAGCAGTTCTTC
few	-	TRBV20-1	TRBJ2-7	CSASSQGREQYF	TGCAGTGCTAGTAGTCAGGGAAGGGAGCAGTACTTC
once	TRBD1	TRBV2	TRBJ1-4	CASRSTGVNEKLFF	TGTGCCAGCAGGTCGACAGGGGTTAATGAAAAACTGTTTTTT
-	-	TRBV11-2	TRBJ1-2	CASSPRVGRGYGYTF	TGTGCCAGCAGCCCGCGGGTCGGGAGAGGATATGGCTACACCTTC
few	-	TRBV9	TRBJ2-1	CASSVAGNYNEQFF	TGTGCCAGCAGCGTGGCAGGAAACTACAATGAGCAGTTCTTC
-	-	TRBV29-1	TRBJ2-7	CSVGILDSSYEQYF	TGCAGCGTTGGCATCCTAGACAGTTCCTACGAGCAGTACTTC
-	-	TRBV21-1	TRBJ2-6	CASSNRDRVGSGANVLTF	-
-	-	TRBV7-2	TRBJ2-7	CASRATKTPYYEQYF	TGTGCCAGCAGGGCCACAAAGACGCCCTACTACGAGCAGTACTTC
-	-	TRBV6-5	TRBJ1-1	CASTPTLAGSEAFF	TGTGCCAGCACACCCACACTTGCAGGGTCTGAAGCTTTCTTT
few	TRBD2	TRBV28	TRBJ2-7	CASRPAGGPYEQYF	TGTGCCAGCAGGCCAGCGGGGGGTCCGTACGAGCAGTACTTC
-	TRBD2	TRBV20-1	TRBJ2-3	CSATIAGGLSAQYF	TGCAGTGCTACCATAGCGGGGGGGCTTAGTGCGCAGTATTTT
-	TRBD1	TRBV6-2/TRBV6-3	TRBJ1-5	CASSRGPGTGEYNQPQHF	TGTGCCAGCAGTCGCGGCCCCGGGACAGGGGAATACAATCAGCCCCAGCATTTT
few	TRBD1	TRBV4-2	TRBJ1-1	CASSHYPGQGAGGNTEAFF	TGTGCCAGCAGCCATTACCCGGGACAGGGGGCAGGGGGGAACACTGAAGCTTTCTTT
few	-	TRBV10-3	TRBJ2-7	CAISGRGDGYEQYF	TGTGCCATCAGTGGTCGAGGGGACGGCTACGAGCAGTACTTC
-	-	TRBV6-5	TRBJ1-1	CASSYSPGTYTEAFF	TGTGCCAGCAGTTACTCCCCCGGGACCTACACTGAAGCTTTCTTT
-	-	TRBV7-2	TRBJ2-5	CAGSFQGGQGVLETQYF	TGTGCCGGCAGCTTCCAAGGAGGGCAGGGGGTCCTGGAGACCCAGTACTTC
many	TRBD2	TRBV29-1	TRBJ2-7	CSVDRAGTYEQYF	TGCAGCGTTGATCGAGCGGGGACCTACGAGCAGTACTTC
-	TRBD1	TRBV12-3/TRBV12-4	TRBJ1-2	CASSRGTGIYNYGYTF	TGTGCCAGCAGTAGAGGGACAGGGATATATAACTATGGCTACACCTTC
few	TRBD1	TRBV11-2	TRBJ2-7	CASSLGGTGEELYEQYF	TGTGCCAGCAGCTTAGGCGGGACAGGGGAAGAATTGTACGAGCAGTACTTC
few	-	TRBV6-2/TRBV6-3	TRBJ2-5	CASSQSWTLQYF	TGTGCCAGCAGTCAATCATGGACGTTGCAGTACTTC
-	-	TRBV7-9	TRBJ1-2	CASSLGGAVGKGYTF	TGTGCCAGCAGCTTAGGAGGGGCAGTTGGGAAAGGCTACACCTTC
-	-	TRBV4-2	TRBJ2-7	CASSPYRYMYEQYF	TGTGCCAGCAGCCCTTACAGGTATATGTACGAGCAGTACTTC
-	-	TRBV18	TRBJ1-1	CASSPLAVSGATEAFF	TGTGCCAGCTCACCACTCGCGGTTTCGGGGGCGACTGAAGCTTTCTTT
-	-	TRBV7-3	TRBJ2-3	CASSLMGSSTDTQYF	TGTGCCAGCAGCTTAATGGGGTCTAGCACAGATACGCAGTATTTT
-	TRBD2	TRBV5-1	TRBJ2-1	CASRKRGDNEQFF	TGCGCCAGCAGAAAGCGGGGGGACAATGAGCAGTTCTTC
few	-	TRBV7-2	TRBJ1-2	CASSSMVVGYTF	TGTGCCAGCAGCTCTATGGTCGTGGGCTACACCTTC
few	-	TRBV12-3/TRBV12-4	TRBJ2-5	CASSFGQGSEGETQYF	TGTGCCAGCAGTTTCGGCCAGGGGTCGGAAGGAGAGACCCAGTACTTC
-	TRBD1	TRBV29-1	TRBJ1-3	CSVEDDRGSGNTIYF	TGCAGCGTTGAAGACGACAGGGGCTCTGGAAACACCATATATTTT
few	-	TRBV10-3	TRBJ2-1	CAISESGYNEQFF	TGTGCCATCAGTGAATCGGGTTACAATGAGCAGTTCTTC
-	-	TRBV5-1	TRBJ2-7	CARYRLYEQYF	TGCGCCAGGTACAGGCTCTACGAGCAGTACTTC
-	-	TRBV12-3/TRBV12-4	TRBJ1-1	CASNFQVNTEAFF	TGTGCCAGCAATTTTCAGGTGAACACTGAAGCTTTCTTT
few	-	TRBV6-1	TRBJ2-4	CASSERRFVAKNIQYF	TGTGCCAGCAGTGAACGACGGTTCGTAGCCAAAAACATTCAGTACTTC
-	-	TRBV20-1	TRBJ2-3	CSAGVESTDTQYF	TGCAGTGCTGGAGTCGAGAGCACAGATACGCAGTATTTT
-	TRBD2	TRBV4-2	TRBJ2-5	CASSQGTSGALQAQYF	TGTGCCAGCAGCCAAGGGACTAGCGGGGCCCTCCAGGCCCAGTACTTC
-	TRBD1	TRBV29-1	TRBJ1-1	CSAGQDTEAFF	TGCAGCGCCGGACAGGACACTGAAGCTTTCTTT
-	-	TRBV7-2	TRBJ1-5	CASSLAANSNQPQHF	TGTGCCAGCAGCTTAGCTGCGAATAGCAATCAGCCCCAGCATTTT
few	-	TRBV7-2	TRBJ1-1	CASSFGRGSTEAFF	TGTGCCAGCAGCTTCGGCAGGGGATCCACTGAAGCTTTCTTT
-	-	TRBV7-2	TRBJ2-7	CASSLVPLSIYEQYF	TGTGCCAGCAGCTTAGTTCCCTTGTCAATCTACGAGCAGTACTTC
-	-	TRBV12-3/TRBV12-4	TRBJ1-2	CASRGIGYTF	TGTGCCAGCAGGGGAATTGGCTACACCTTC
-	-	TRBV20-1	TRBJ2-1	CSARTFRVLYNEQFF	TGCAGTGCTAGGACTTTCCGGGTTTTATACAATGAGCAGTTCTTC
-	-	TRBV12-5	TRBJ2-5	CASASEGETQYF	TGTGCTAGTGCTTCCGAGGGGGAGACCCAGTACTTC
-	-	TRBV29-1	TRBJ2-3	CSVRPRDTQYF	TGCAGCGTAAGGCCTAGGGATACGCAGTATTTT
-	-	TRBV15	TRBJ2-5	CATSRGGDSQETQYF	TGTGCCACCAGCAGAGGGGGGGACAGCCAAGAGACCCAGTACTTC
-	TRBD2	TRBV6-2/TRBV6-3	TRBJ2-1	CASSLSTSGVWNEQFF	TGTGCCAGCAGTCTCTCCACTAGCGGGGTCTGGAATGAGCAGTTCTTC
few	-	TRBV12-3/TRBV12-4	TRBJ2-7	CASSFGPEYEQYF	TGTGCCAGCAGTTTTGGACCAGAATACGAGCAGTACTTC
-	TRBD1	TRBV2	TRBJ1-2	CASGGKGQGAGYTF	TGTGCCAGCGGTGGAAAGGGACAGGGGGCAGGCTACACCTTC
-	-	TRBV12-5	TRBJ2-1	CASGLGPAMGLDEQFF	TGTGCTAGTGGTTTGGGTCCAGCGATGGGGCTAGATGAGCAGTTCTTC
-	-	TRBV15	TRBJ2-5	CATSRDPLETQYF	TGTGCCACCAGCAGAGATCCTCTGGAGACCCAGTACTTC
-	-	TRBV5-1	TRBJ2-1	CASSLAEWEAEQFF	TGCGCCAGCAGCTTGGCCGAGTGGGAGGCAGAGCAGTTCTTC
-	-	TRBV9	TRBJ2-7	CASSVEEGGGPNFYEQYF	TGTGCCAGCAGCGTAGAGGAGGGGGGGGGTCCAAATTTCTACGAGCAGTACTTC
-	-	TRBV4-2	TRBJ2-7	CASSVAPNREGSEQYF	TGTGCCAGCAGCGTAGCGCCAAACAGGGAGGGATCCGAGCAGTACTTC
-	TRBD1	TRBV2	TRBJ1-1	CASSGQGADTEAFF	TGTGCCAGCAGTGGACAGGGGGCGGACACTGAAGCTTTCTTT